The entry below gives a single T cell receptor (beta chain) sequence along with its context. The protocol was immunoSEQ multiplex PCR, while the TCRdb copy is restricted to in-frame clones and leaves out a portion. The table records 100,000 to 110,000 clones, 85% of them present only once. This specimen comes from a study of blood T cell repertoires in COVID-19. CDR1 and CDR2 (germline): MGHDK, SYGVNS. The CDR3 contains 16 residues. V shed 1 base and J shed 0 bases, with 13 bases lying between them. Sequenced: peripheral blood. The genes are TRBV25-1 and TRBJ2-7; D is possibly TRBD2 (5 bases). The TCR was taken from a man between 50 and 59 years old with active or convalescent COVID-19. The CDR3 DNA is TGTGCCAGCAGTGAATTTAGGGCTACTAGCTCCTACGAGCAGTACTTC. Protein: CASSEFRATSSYEQYF.